One sample yielded the 30 T cell receptor beta chains listed below, sequenced in a study of response to subunit inactivated influenza vaccine. TCRdb reprocessed the RT-PCR reads via MiXCR and lists one record per CDR3 protein. The repertoire holds 700,000 to 900,000 distinct CDR3 sequences, with 20% to 25% as singletons. This material consisted of PBMCs from blood, taken roughly 5 days after vaccination. The receptors here all came from a man aged 45-65 years who received an inactivated influenza vaccine.

The CDR3 DNA follows: TGTGCCAGCAGTTCAGTGGCGGGCCTGAATGAGCAGTTCTTC. It encodes CASSSVAGLNEQFF. This chain connects TRBV28 to TRBJ2-1; perhaps TRBD2 as D (5 bases). The CDR3 length is 14 residues. Trimming pared 4 bases from V and 7 bases from J, leaving 14 bases between. The germline V gene encodes CDR1 MDHEN and CDR2 SYDVKM.

V usage is TRBV20-1 and J usage is TRBJ2-3; a possible D gene is TRBD2 (5 bases). This CDR3 contains 13 residues. Germline V gene sequence: CDR1 DFQATT, CDR2 SNEGSKA (reference sequence). The CDR3 loop reads CSPHDGGTDTQYF. The CDR3 coding sequence is TGCAGCCCCCACGACGGGGGCACAGATACGCAGTATTTT.

This clonotype appeared a few times. The chain links TRBV29-1 to TRBJ2-7, with 12 bases aligning to TRBD2. The CDR3 is 13 residues long. J gave up 4 bases and V 5 bases, and 3 bases lay outside the gene matches. Germline lookup yields CDR1 SQVTM and CDR2 ANQGSEA. The CDR3 sequence: CSVWTSGNYEQYF. The DNA of the CDR3 is TGCAGCGTTTGGACTAGCGGGAATTACGAGCAGTACTTC.

V usage is TRBV20-1 and J usage is TRBJ2-1, with D unclear. Deletions cut 5 bases from V and 9 bases from J, with 11 bases between. The CDR3 has 11 residues. Germline V CDR1 and CDR2: DFQATT, SNEGSKA (reference sequence). The chain's CDR3 is CSAGGDAEQFF. In DNA, the CDR3 is TGCAGTGCTGGTGGGGATGCTGAGCAGTTCTTC.

This clonotype came up many times. The CDR3 nucleotides read TGTGCCAGCAGCCCAAGCGGGGGGGGTTACAATGAGCAGTTCTTC. Its translation is CASSPSGGGYNEQFF. The chain combines TRBV12-3 or TRBV12-4 with TRBJ2-1, with 10 nucleotides matching TRBD2. Unmatched junction bases numbered 6, after V lost 6 bases and J lost 4 bases. There are 15 residues in the CDR3.

This clonotype was seen more than once but under ten times. V usage is TRBV20-1 and J usage is TRBJ2-1; 15 bases map to TRBD2. Germline V gives CDR1 DFQATT, CDR2 SNEGSKA (reference sequence). This CDR3 has 16 amino acids. V was clipped by 1 base and J by 4 bases; unmatched bases: 2. CDR3 sequence (DNA): TGCAGTGCTAGAGGTGGGACTAGCGGGGGGTACAATGAGCAGTTCTTC. This sequence encodes CSARGGTSGGYNEQFF.

This clonotype was observed many times. The chain has TRBV29-1 and TRBJ2-1; 8 positions match TRBD2. Germline CDR1 SQVTM, CDR2 ANQGSEA. This CDR3 region has 13 residues. The ends lost 7 bases at V and 4 bases at J; junction bases unmatched: 6. The CDR3 sequence: CSGREGLYNEQFF. DNA of the CDR3: TGCAGCGGACGGGAGGGCCTTTACAATGAGCAGTTCTTC.

This clonotype was detected only a few times. The CDR3 carries no conserved terminal phenylalanine or tryptophan, so it likely arises from a read error. The CDR3 region is CASSGTSSTDTQYY. The CDR3 DNA reads TGCGCCAGCAGCGGGACTAGCTCCACAGATACGCAGTATTAT. The rearrangement joins TRBV4-3 to TRBJ2-3; TRBD2 matches 9 bases. Germline lookup yields CDR1 LGHNA and CDR2 YSLEER. Trimming removed 5 bases from V and 2 bases from J; junction bases left unmatched: 2. This CDR3 has 14 amino acids.

This clonotype was seen more than once but under ten times. In DNA form, the CDR3 reads TGTGCCAGCAGCTTAGTATCTCTAGCGGGAGCGGTCGATGAGCAGTTCTTC. It encodes CASSLVSLAGAVDEQFF. The V and J genes are TRBV11-2 and TRBJ2-1, with 10 bases matching TRBD2. The CDR3 extends over 17 amino acids. Germline-derived CDR1 and CDR2 are SGHAT and FQNNGV. Trimming took 1 base from V and 8 from J; bases not matched to a gene: 11.

A few counts support this clonotype. The V gene is TRBV7-2, the J gene TRBJ2-3, with D tentatively TRBD2 (6 bases). The CDR3 spans 14 residues. In germline, CDR1 is SGHTA, CDR2 FQGNSA. V was pared by 4 bases and J by 4 bases, with 12 bases between. Here the CDR3 DNA reads TGTGCCAGCAGCTCCAGAAGCGGGTCAGATACGCAGTATTTT. Amino acid sequence: CASSSRSGSDTQYF. Using reference TRBV7-2 and TRBJ2-3 for the parts outside the CDR3, the full variable domain is GAGVSQSPSNKVTEKGKDVELRCDPISGHTALYWYRQSLGQGLEFLIYFQGNSAPDKSGLPSDRFSAERTGGSVSTLTIQRTQQEDSAVYLCASSSRSGSDTQYFGPGTRLTVL.

The V call is TRBV7-8, the J call TRBJ1-6; no definite D call. This CDR3 has 16 residues. Germline loops: CDR1 SGHVS, CDR2 FQNEAQ. V was shortened by 2 bases and J by 0 bases, with 8 bases between the two germline ends. CDR3 DNA sequence: TGTGCCAGCAGCTTAACAGAAAGCTCCTATAATTCACCCCTCCACTTT. Translated: CASSLTESSYNSPLHF. Full variable domain (rest looked up from reference TRBV7-8 and TRBJ1-6): GAGVSQSPRYKVAKRGQDVALRCDPISGHVSLFWYQQALGQGPEFLTYFQNEAQLDKSGLPSDRFFAERPEGSVSTLKIQRTQQEDSAVYLCASSLTESSYNSPLHFGNGTRLTVT.

This clonotype was counted a few times. The chain couples TRBV28 to TRBJ2-7; TRBD1 matches at 8 bases. The V gene's germline CDR1 is MDHEN and CDR2 SYDVKM. CDR3 size: 14 residues. V gave up 5 bases and J gave up 7 bases; unmatched junction bases: 10. CDR3 protein: CASSLHLGQGEQYF. The CDR3 nucleotides are TGTGCCAGCAGTCTCCACTTAGGACAGGGAGAGCAGTACTTC.

The J gene is TRBJ2-1, the V gene TRBV7-2, with D maybe TRBD1 (5 bases). Germline V CDR1 and CDR2: SGHTA, FQGNSA. The CDR3 is 13 residues long. V was pared by 5 bases and J by 8 bases, with 13 bases between. CDR3 coding DNA: TGTGCCAGCAGCCTGGGGCGGTGGGATGAGCAGTTCTTC. Its translation is CASSLGRWDEQFF.

V is TRBV14 and J is TRBJ2-3, with TRBD2 matching over 8 bases. This CDR3 comprises 16 residues. With 3 bases clipped from V and 2 bases from J, the junction kept 7 bases outside the gene matches. The germline CDR1 and CDR2 sequences are SGHDN and FVKESK. The CDR3 DNA reads as TGTGCCAGCAGCCATCCCGGGAGGGCCAACACAGATACGCAGTATTTT. This translates into CASSHPGRANTDTQYF.

The chain carries TRBV5-1 and TRBJ2-1, with a possible D match to TRBD2 (6 bases). From germline, CDR1 is SGHRS and CDR2 YFSETQ. The CDR3 covers 15 residues. Trimming pared 5 bases from V and 2 bases from J, leaving 14 bases between. CDR3 loop: CASSPTGLTYNEQFF. Written as DNA, the CDR3 is TGCGCCAGCAGTCCGACCGGACTAACCTACAATGAGCAGTTCTTC.

The chain has TRBV20-1 and TRBJ2-3, with D possibly matching TRBD2 (6 bases). Germline V CDR1 and CDR2: DFQATT, SNEGSKA (reference sequence). The CDR3 is 14 residues long. Between the trimmed V and J ends, which lost 7 bases and 2 bases, there was a span of 16 bases. CDR3 coding DNA: TGCAGTGAGCCAGCGGAGGGGTTCACAGATACGCAGTATTTT. It yields the protein CSEPAEGFTDTQYF.

The gene calls are TRBV28 and TRBJ2-5; tentatively, D is TRBD1 (5 bases). Trimming shortened V by 2 bases and J by 6 bases, and 13 bases separated the two germline ends. CDR3 length equals 14 residues. CDR1 is MDHEN, CDR2 SYDVKM, per germline. DNA for the CDR3: TGTGCCAGCAGTTTACAGGCAGGGTGGAAGACCCAGTACTTC. It is translated as CASSLQAGWKTQYF. Using reference TRBV28 and TRBJ2-5 for the parts outside the CDR3, the full variable domain is DVKVTQSSRYLVKRTGEKVFLECVQDMDHENMFWYRQDPGLGLRLIYFSYDVKMKEKGDIPEGYSVSREKKERFSLILESASTNQTSMYLCASSLQAGWKTQYFGPGTRLLVL.

The sample holds many counts of this clonotype. The rearrangement links TRBV4-2 to TRBJ2-7; 9 bases align to TRBD2. The CDR3 has 15 amino acids. The V and J ends lost 4 bases and 2 bases, in that order; junction bases with no gene match: 6. Per germline, CDR1 LGHNA and CDR2 YNFKEQ. The CDR3 bases are TGTGCCAGCAGCCCCATAGCGGGGGCCGCCTACGAGCAGTACTTC. Protein product: CASSPIAGAAYEQYF.

The sample holds a few counts of this clonotype. J is TRBJ2-7 and V is TRBV7-8; 8 positions agree with TRBD1. Per germline, CDR1 SGHVS and CDR2 FQNEAQ. The CDR3 runs to 15 residues. Trimming removed 3 bases from V and 2 bases from J; junction bases left unmatched: 6. CDR3 region: CASSLRQGPAYEQYF. CDR3 DNA: TGTGCCAGCAGCTTGCGACAGGGGCCAGCCTACGAGCAGTACTTC.

This chain connects TRBV6-1 to TRBJ1-5; D call uncertain. Deletions cut 2 bases from V and 2 bases from J, with 13 bases between. From germline, CDR1 is MNHNS and CDR2 SASEGT. This CDR3 comprises 16 residues. CDR3 in amino acids: CASSELSVRGNQPQHF. CDR3 DNA: TGTGCCAGCAGTGAACTCTCGGTGAGGGGCAATCAGCCCCAGCATTTT.

This clonotype was counted between two and nine times. The chain has TRBV27 and TRBJ2-4; D is perhaps TRBD2 (5 bases). CDR1 MNHEY and CDR2 SMNVEV come from the germline V gene (reference sequence). This CDR3 spans 15 amino acids. V was clipped by 5 bases and J by 0 bases, with 11 bases between them. In DNA form, the CDR3 reads TGTGCCAGCAGTCCCGGGAACCTAGCCAAAAACATTCAGTACTTC. This sequence encodes CASSPGNLAKNIQYF.

CDR3 residues: CASSRGQGQSYNEQFF. CDR3 bases: TGTGCCAGCAGTCGAGGACAGGGACAATCCTACAATGAGCAGTTCTTC. The chain is built from TRBV6-1 and TRBJ2-1, with 8 bases identical to TRBD1. Germline V CDR1 and CDR2: MNHNS, SASEGT. The length of the CDR3 is 16 residues. J was trimmed by 1 base and V by 5 bases; bases with no gene match: 7.

There are a few counts of this clonotype. The chain carries TRBV18 and TRBJ2-7; tentatively, D is TRBD2 (6 bases). The CDR3 totals 13 residues. CDR1 and CDR2 from the germline V gene are KGHSH and LQKENI. Trimming took 6 bases from V and 6 from J, leaving 15 bases between them. In DNA form, the CDR3 reads TGTGCCAGCTCCTCACCGGGAGATCTCGAGCAGTACTTC. Translated: CASSSPGDLEQYF.

The chain is built from TRBV28 and TRBJ2-1; 7 nucleotides match TRBD1. This CDR3 contains 17 residues. Germline assignment: CDR1 MDHEN and CDR2 SYDVKM. Unmatched junction bases numbered 8, after V lost 3 bases and J lost 0 bases. The CDR3: CASSFWLRQGSYNEQFF. The CDR3, as DNA: TGTGCCAGCAGTTTCTGGCTGAGACAGGGCTCCTACAATGAGCAGTTCTTC.

This clonotype was counted only a few times. The V and J genes are TRBV7-2 and TRBJ2-7; D tentatively reads TRBD1 or TRBD2 (5 bases each). Trimming pared 1 base from V and 2 bases from J, leaving 12 bases between. The CDR3 totals 15 residues. CDR1 and CDR2 from the germline V gene are SGHTA and FQGNSA. CDR3 in amino acids: CASSLDEGSTYEQYF. The CDR3 region has the DNA TGTGCCAGCAGCTTAGATGAGGGGAGCACCTACGAGCAGTACTTC.

V and J are TRBV18 and TRBJ2-1; 12 bases agree with TRBD2. J gave up 1 base and V 0 bases, and 1 base lay outside the gene matches. The CDR3 is 17 amino acids. The V gene's germline CDR1 is KGHSH and CDR2 LQKENI. CDR3 bases: TGTGCCAGCTCACCACCGACTAGCGGGGGTTCCTACAATGAGCAGTTCTTC. It yields the protein CASSPPTSGGSYNEQFF.

This clonotype has more than one count but fewer than ten. The rearrangement uses TRBV4-3 and TRBJ2-2; D is ambiguous. The V and J ends lost 1 base and 0 bases respectively, with 6 bases between them. This CDR3 is built from 15 residues. In germline, CDR1 is LGHNA, CDR2 YSLEER. CDR3 DNA: TGCGCCAGCAGCCAAGCAGCTACGAACACCGGGGAGCTGTTTTTT. It specifies CASSQAATNTGELFF.

The chain employs TRBV3-1 and TRBJ2-3, with 8 bases matching TRBD2. In germline, CDR1 is LGHDT, CDR2 YNNKEL (reference sequence). The CDR3 contains 17 residues. V dropped 3 bases and J dropped 2; count of bases not matched to a gene: 10. CDR3 region: CASSQSVLTSDTDTQYF. CDR3 DNA: TGTGCCAGCAGCCAGTCCGTTTTGACTAGCGACACAGATACGCAGTATTTT.

The chain joins TRBV18 to TRBJ2-6; D not resolved. The CDR3 is 13 residues long. Trimming took 0 bases from V and 7 from J, leaving 4 bases between them. Germline V gene sequence: CDR1 KGHSH, CDR2 LQKENI. The CDR3 here is CASSPPPANVLTF. CDR3 coding DNA: TGTGCCAGCTCACCACCGCCTGCCAACGTCCTGACTTTC.

J is TRBJ2-1 and V is TRBV20-1, with TRBD2 matching over 13 bases. Germline CDR1 is DFQATT and CDR2 is SNEGSKA (reference sequence). The J segment lost 9 bases and the V segment lost 3 bases, leaving 14 bases of the junction unmatched. This CDR3 comprises 17 residues. The CDR3 here is CSARGWTSGSKEGEQFF. The CDR3 nucleotides are TGCAGTGCTAGGGGGTGGACTAGCGGGAGTAAGGAGGGTGAGCAGTTCTTC.